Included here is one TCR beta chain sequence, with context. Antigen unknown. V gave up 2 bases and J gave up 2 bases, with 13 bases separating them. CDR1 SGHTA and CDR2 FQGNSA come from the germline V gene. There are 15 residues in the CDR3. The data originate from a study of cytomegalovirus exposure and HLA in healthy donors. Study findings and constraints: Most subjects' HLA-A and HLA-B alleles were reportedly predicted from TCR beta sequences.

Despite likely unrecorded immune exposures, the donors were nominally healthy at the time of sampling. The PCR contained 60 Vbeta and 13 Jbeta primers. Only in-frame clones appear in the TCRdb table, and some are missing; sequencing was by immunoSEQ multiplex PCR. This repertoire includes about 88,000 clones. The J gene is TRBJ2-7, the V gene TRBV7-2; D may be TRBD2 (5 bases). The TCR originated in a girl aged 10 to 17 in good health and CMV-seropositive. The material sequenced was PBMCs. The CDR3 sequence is CASSLMRASAYEQYF. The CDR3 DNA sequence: TGTGCCAGCAGCTTAATGCGGGCCTCTGCCTACGAGCAGTACTTC.